A single sample is the source of the 8 T cell receptor beta chains below, sequenced in a study of shared clonotypes between healthy human individuals. Assay: immunoSEQ multiplex PCR; the TCRdb copy retains only in-frame clones and omits some. The repertoire holds approximately 2,300,000 clones, with about 90% as singletons. Sequencing input: naive CD4+ T cells from PBMCs. The sample's subset: CD45RA+ positively selected. All receptors derive from a man aged 18 to 30 in good health. Some clones in this sample may be carry-over from other donors' samples.

This clone was counted between two and nine times. CDR3 loop: CASNTLPPYGYTF. DNA of the CDR3: TGTGCCAGTAATACCTTACCGCCATATGGCTACACCTTC. V gene TRBV19 combines with J gene TRBJ1-2; D is undetermined. Trimming shortened V by 7 bases and J by 5 bases, and 14 bases separated the two germline ends. Germline-derived CDR1 and CDR2 are LNHDA and SQIVND (reference sequence). The CDR3 totals 13 residues.

V and J are TRBV4-2 and TRBJ2-1; TRBD2 matches at 7 bases. Germline loops: CDR1 LGHNA, CDR2 YNFKEQ. Trimming removed 1 base from V and 3 bases from J; junction bases left unmatched: 9. CDR3 length equals 17 residues. The DNA of the CDR3 is TGTGCCAGCAGCCAAGGTCCCGCGGGGGATAACTACAATGAGCAGTTCTTC. Translation: CASSQGPAGDNYNEQFF.

The count of this clone is one. V is TRBV30 and J is TRBJ2-6; no clear D gene. CDR1 is GTSNPN and CDR2 is SVGIG in the germline V gene (reference sequence). V lost 1 base and J lost 2, with 9 bases in between. The CDR3 sequence is 15 residues long. Here the CDR3 reads CAWSASAPGANVLTF. Written as DNA, the CDR3 is TGTGCCTGGAGTGCATCTGCCCCTGGGGCCAACGTCCTGACTTTC.

This chain connects TRBV11-2 to TRBJ1-1; possible D gene TRBD1, 5 bases. CDR1 and CDR2 from the germline V gene are SGHAT and FQNNGV. V was shortened by 4 bases and J by 1 base, with 10 bases between the two germline ends. The CDR3 extends over 14 amino acids. The CDR3 protein is CASSSLRGNTEAFF. CDR3 DNA sequence: TGTGCCAGCAGCTCCTTGAGGGGGAACACTGAAGCTTTCTTT. Combining the CDR3 with reference TRBV11-2 and TRBJ1-1 gives the whole variable domain EAGVAQSPRYKIIEKRQSVAFWCNPISGHATLYWYQQILGQGPKLLIQFQNNGVVDDSQLPKDRFSAERLKGVDSTLKIQPAKLEDSAVYLCASSSLRGNTEAFFGQGTRLTVV.

To note about this clone: Other nucleotide sequences in the sample specify the same CDR3. CDR3 loop: CASSFLLNTGELFF. The CDR3 DNA reads TGTGCCAGCAGTTTCCTCCTGAACACCGGGGAGCTGTTTTTT. J is TRBJ2-2 and V is TRBV27; D is undetermined. Germline V gives CDR1 MNHEY, CDR2 SMNVEV (reference sequence). The CDR3 covers 14 residues. The V and J ends lost 3 bases and 1 base respectively, with 6 bases between them.

This clone has a single count. This chain connects TRBV18 to TRBJ2-5; D is unresolved. The CDR3 spans 14 residues. Germline lookup yields CDR1 KGHSH and CDR2 LQKENI. Trimming pared 2 bases from V and 6 bases from J, leaving 13 bases between. CDR3 loop: CASSPVNNPQTQYF. As DNA, the CDR3 is TGTGCCAGCTCACCAGTTAATAACCCCCAGACCCAGTACTTC.

V usage is TRBV10-3 and J usage is TRBJ2-1; D remains unclear. The CDR3 covers 14 residues. Germline V gene data show CDR1 as ENHRY and CDR2 as SYGVKD. Trimming removed 8 bases at V and 6 bases at J, with 17 bases between. Written as DNA, the CDR3 is TGTGCCATCGCAGATCTCGAGAGGCCCAATGAGCAGTTCTTC. It codes for CAIADLERPNEQFF.

The chain couples TRBV6-1 to TRBJ2-3; D may be TRBD1 (6 bases). CDR1 MNHNS and CDR2 SASEGT come from the germline V gene. V was cut by 5 bases and J by 3 bases, with 15 bases left in between. The CDR3 is 15 amino acids. For the CDR3, the DNA is TGTGCCAGCAGTATCGACAGGCTCGGGACAGATACGCAGTATTTT. Protein sequence: CASSIDRLGTDTQYF.